This is a list of T cell receptor beta chains from one sample in a study of blood T cell repertoires in COVID-19. Some clones are missing from TCRdb's copy, which holds only in-frame ones; the method was immunoSEQ multiplex PCR. This table holds fewer than 250,000 clones, 85% found once. Sequenced: peripheral blood. The receptors here all came from a man aged 55 to 70 with COVID-19, enrolled during active disease. CDR3s include the opening cysteine and the closing phenylalanine or tryptophan. The D gene is left open where the match is weak. Not every row has a clone size; where given, it reads once, few, many or a size class.

cdr3_nt | cdr3_aa | clone_size | d_call | j_call | v_call | cdr3_length
TGTGCCAGCAGCCCGGGGACAGGGATCGTCAATGAGCAGTTCTTC | CASSPGTGIVNEQFF | - | TRBD1 | TRBJ2-1 | TRBV4-2 | 15
TGTGCCAGCAGCCATGGACAGGATAGCAATCAGCCCCAGCATTTT | CASSHGQDSNQPQHF | once | TRBD1 | TRBJ1-5 | TRBV7-9 | 15
TGTGCCAGCAGCCTGACCGGGACTTCGCCTAATGAGCAGTTCTTC | CASSLTGTSPNEQFF | - | - | TRBJ2-1 | TRBV7-3 | 15
TGTGCCAGCAAGTACAGGGGGGACCATCAGCCCCAGCATTTT | CASKYRGDHQPQHF | - | TRBD1 | TRBJ1-5 | TRBV6-5 | 14
TGTGCCAGCAAAGGACAGGGAAGGGGCTACACCTTC | CASKGQGRGYTF | - | TRBD1 | TRBJ1-2 | TRBV27 | 12
TGCGCCAGCAGCCAAGAATCGGGCGGGACTCTCTATGGCTACACCTTC | CASSQESGGTLYGYTF | - | - | TRBJ1-2 | TRBV4-1 | 16
TGTGCCAGCAGTGGTCGGACAGGGAACAATCAGCCCCAGCATTTT | CASSGRTGNNQPQHF | - | TRBD1 | TRBJ1-5 | TRBV2 | 15
TGTGCCAGCAGCCAAGAGGGAGGACAGGGGTTTTCTTACCCATCACCCCTCCACTTT | CASSQEGGQGFSYPSPLHF | - | TRBD1 | TRBJ1-6 | TRBV4-2 | 19
TGCGCCAGCAGCCAAGAATATGGGGACAGGGAGGGACAGCCCCAGCATTTT | CASSQEYGDREGQPQHF | - | TRBD1 | TRBJ1-5 | TRBV4-1 | 17
TGTGCCTGGAGTGTAGGGGGTTCTAACTATGGCTACACCTTC | CAWSVGGSNYGYTF | - | - | TRBJ1-2 | TRBV30 | 14
TGTGCCAGCAGCGAGAGGACAGGCGGAGAGACCCAGTACTTC | CASSERTGGETQYF | - | TRBD1 | TRBJ2-5 | TRBV9 | 14
TGCGCCAGCAGCCCCTCAGGGGGAAATGGAAACACCATATATTTT | CASSPSGGNGNTIYF | - | TRBD1 | TRBJ1-3 | TRBV5-1 | 15
TGTGCCAGTACTCCAGGGGCCGTCTATGGCTACACCTTC | CASTPGAVYGYTF | - | - | TRBJ1-2 | TRBV19 | 13
TGCGCCAGCAGCTTAGTTACTAGCGGGACAGATACGCAGTATTTT | CASSLVTSGTDTQYF | - | TRBD2 | TRBJ2-3 | TRBV5-1 | 15
TGTGCCAGCAGCCCCCAGACGACAGGAACGAGAAACACCATATATTTT | CASSPQTTGTRNTIYF | - | - | TRBJ1-3 | TRBV9 | 16
TGCGCCAGCAGTCATCCCGTTTTGAGCACTGAAGCTTTCTTT | CASSHPVLSTEAFF | - | - | TRBJ1-1 | TRBV23-1 | 14
TGTGCCAGCAGTCCAGGGGGCGGGAACACTGAAGCTTTCTTT | CASSPGGGNTEAFF | - | TRBD1 | TRBJ1-1 | TRBV2 | 14
TGTGCCAGCAGAGGGACAGGGAGACCCTACGAGCAGTACTTC | CASRGTGRPYEQYF | - | TRBD1 | TRBJ2-7 | TRBV6-5 | 14
TGTGCCAGCAGCTCACTAACTCCCGGGACAGGGGGCAATCAGCCCCAGCATTTT | CASSSLTPGTGGNQPQHF | - | TRBD1 | TRBJ1-5 | TRBV7-9 | 18
TGTGCCACCACTAGGACTTTTCTTAACTATGGCTACACCTTC | CATTRTFLNYGYTF | - | - | TRBJ1-2 | TRBV2 | 14
TGTGCCAGCAGCCCCCAGTGGGGCAGGATGAGCTCTGGAAACACCATATATTTT | CASSPQWGRMSSGNTIYF | once | - | TRBJ1-3 | TRBV7-8 | 18
TGTGCCAGTAGTCCCCGGAGTAAAGACGGGGAAAAACTGTTTTTT | CASSPRSKDGEKLFF | few | - | TRBJ1-4 | TRBV19 | 15
TGTGCCAGCAGCTTAGGGTATAGGGGCGGCTACACCTTC | CASSLGYRGGYTF | - | - | TRBJ1-2 | TRBV11-2 | 13
TGTGCCTGGACACTCAAAGACAGGGAGTCCTACGAGCAGTACTTC | CAWTLKDRESYEQYF | - | TRBD1 | TRBJ2-7 | TRBV30 | 15
TGTGCCAGCAGCGGACAGGGGAATTCACCCCTCCACTTT | CASSGQGNSPLHF | few | TRBD1 | TRBJ1-6 | TRBV7-9 | 13
TGTGCCAGCTCACCATTCGACCCGGGACAGGGGTTCTACGAGCAGTACTTC | CASSPFDPGQGFYEQYF | - | TRBD1 | TRBJ2-7 | TRBV18 | 17
TGCGCCAGCAGCGCGGCAGGGCTGAACACTGAAGCTTTCTTT | CASSAAGLNTEAFF | - | - | TRBJ1-1 | TRBV10-1 | 14
TGTGCAAGTCGCTTCTTGGCTAGCGGGAGCTCCTACAATGAGCAGTTCTTC | CASRFLASGSSYNEQFF | - | - | TRBJ2-1 | TRBV12-2 | 17
TGTGCCAGCACCTTTGGGGGACAGGGGCCGTTTTCTGGCTACACCTTC | CASTFGGQGPFSGYTF | - | TRBD1 | TRBJ1-2 | TRBV28 | 16
TGTGCCAGTTCAGAGGACAGGGGGGACACTGAAGCTTTCTTT | CASSEDRGDTEAFF | - | TRBD1 | TRBJ1-1 | TRBV6-5 | 14
TGTGCCAGCAGTGGTATGGGGGGGGACCAGTACTTC | CASSGMGGDQYF | - | TRBD2 | TRBJ2-5 | TRBV6-6 | 12
TGTGCCAGCAGCCCCCGCTGGACAGGGGATCAGCCCCAGCATTTT | CASSPRWTGDQPQHF | - | TRBD1 | TRBJ1-5 | TRBV11-3 | 15
TGTGCCAGTAGGGGAGAGGGACAAAACACTGAAGCTTTCTTT | CASRGEGQNTEAFF | - | - | TRBJ1-1 | TRBV19 | 14
TGTGCCACCAGCGTCGCAGCGACCTCCTACGAGCAGTACTTC | CATSVAATSYEQYF | - | - | TRBJ2-7 | TRBV15 | 14
TGTGCCAGCAGCATTTACAGGGGGACGGGTGAAAAACTGTTTTTT | CASSIYRGTGEKLFF | - | TRBD1 | TRBJ1-4 | TRBV11-2 | 15
TGCAGTGCGCGGACTAGCAATGAGCAGTTCTTC | CSARTSNEQFF | - | TRBD2 | TRBJ2-1 | TRBV20-1 | 11
TGTGCCAGCAGTTTATACAGGGGTACTGAAGCTTTCTTT | CASSLYRGTEAFF | - | TRBD1 | TRBJ1-1 | TRBV27 | 13
TGTGCCAGCAGCGTTGGGGCCCGACCTTACCAAGAGACCCAGTACTTC | CASSVGARPYQETQYF | - | - | TRBJ2-5 | TRBV9 | 16
TGTGCCAGCAGTAACGACAGAAATTCACCCCTCCACTTT | CASSNDRNSPLHF | - | - | TRBJ1-6 | TRBV6-2/TRBV6-3 | 13
TGTGCCAGCTCACGGGACAGGGATGGGTTCAGCACAGATACGCAGTATTTT | CASSRDRDGFSTDTQYF | - | TRBD1 | TRBJ2-3 | TRBV18 | 17
TGTGCCAGTAGTAGCGACTACTATTCACCCCTCCACTTT | CASSSDYYSPLHF | - | - | TRBJ1-6 | TRBV19 | 13
TGTGCCAGCAGTCTGACAGGGGGTAACATATATTTT | CASSLTGGNIYF | - | TRBD1 | TRBJ1-3 | TRBV12-3/TRBV12-4 | 12
TGTGCCAGCAGACGCATGACAGGGGGCGAGCAGTACTTC | CASRRMTGGEQYF | - | TRBD1 | TRBJ2-7 | TRBV6-5 | 13
TGCGCCAGCAGCTTTGCGGCAGAGAACACTGAAGCTTTCTTT | CASSFAAENTEAFF | - | - | TRBJ1-1 | TRBV5-1 | 14
TGTGCCATCAGTACGAGGACAGCCTATGGCTACACCTTC | CAISTRTAYGYTF | few | - | TRBJ1-2 | TRBV10-3 | 13
TGTGCCAGCAGCGTAGCTGTAAACACTGAAGCTTTCTTT | CASSVAVNTEAFF | - | - | TRBJ1-1 | TRBV9 | 13
TGCGCCAGCAGCTTGAACGAGGGCGACTATGGCTACACCTTC | CASSLNEGDYGYTF | few | - | TRBJ1-2 | TRBV5-1 | 14
TGTGCCAGCAGCTTTGGCAGTCCGGGAGAGCAGTACTTC | CASSFGSPGEQYF | - | - | TRBJ2-7 | TRBV11-2 | 13
TGTGCCAGCAGCGTCCAGCCGGGACTAGCGAATGAGCAGTTCTTC | CASSVQPGLANEQFF | once | TRBD2 | TRBJ2-1 | TRBV7-3 | 15
TGTGCCAGCAGCCCGAAGGACAGGGGCGACACCGGGGAGCTGTTTTTT | CASSPKDRGDTGELFF | - | TRBD1 | TRBJ2-2 | TRBV5-4 | 16
TGTGCCAGCAGTTACTCGAACAGGGGGACCGGGGAGCTGTTTTTT | CASSYSNRGTGELFF | - | TRBD1 | TRBJ2-2 | TRBV6-5 | 15
TGTGCCTGGAGTCAGGGTTTATCCTCCTACGAGCAGTACTTC | CAWSQGLSSYEQYF | once | - | TRBJ2-7 | TRBV30 | 14
TGTGCCAGTATAGGGACAGGGTCGTATGGCTACACCTTC | CASIGTGSYGYTF | - | TRBD1 | TRBJ1-2 | TRBV19 | 13
TGTGCCAGCAGCTTAGGAGGGAACTACGAGCAGTACTTC | CASSLGGNYEQYF | few | - | TRBJ2-7 | TRBV5-8 | 13
TGTGCCAGCAGGAGCCTCACCGGGGATGGCTACACCTTC | CASRSLTGDGYTF | - | - | TRBJ1-2 | TRBV6-5 | 13
TGTGCCAGCAGCTTGGGGACAGGGGCTAACTATGGCTACACCTTC | CASSLGTGANYGYTF | - | TRBD1 | TRBJ1-2 | TRBV5-4 | 15
TGTGCCAGCAGCACCGACAGGGGAAGGGGACGTGGCTACACCTTC | CASSTDRGRGRGYTF | few | TRBD1 | TRBJ1-2 | TRBV4-2 | 15
TGCGCCAGCAGCCCTGGGGGGGGCGTTAATGAAAAACTGTTTTTT | CASSPGGGVNEKLFF | - | - | TRBJ1-4 | TRBV5-1 | 15
TGTGCCAGCAAACCCGGGACAGACTATAATTCACCCCTCCACTTT | CASKPGTDYNSPLHF | - | TRBD1 | TRBJ1-6 | TRBV28 | 15